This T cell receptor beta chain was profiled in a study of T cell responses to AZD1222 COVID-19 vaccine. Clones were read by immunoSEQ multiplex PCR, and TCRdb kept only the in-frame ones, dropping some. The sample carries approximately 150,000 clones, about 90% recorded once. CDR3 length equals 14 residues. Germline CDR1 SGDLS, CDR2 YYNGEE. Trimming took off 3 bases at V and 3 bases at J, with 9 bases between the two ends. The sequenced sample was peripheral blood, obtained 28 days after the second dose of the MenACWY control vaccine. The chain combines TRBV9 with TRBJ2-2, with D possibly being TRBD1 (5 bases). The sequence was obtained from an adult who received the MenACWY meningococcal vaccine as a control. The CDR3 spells CASSGRVDTGELFF. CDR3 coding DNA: TGTGCCAGCAGCGGCAGGGTGGACACCGGGGAGCTGTTTTTT.